The 20 T cell receptor beta chains listed next were all sequenced from one sample in a study of blood T cell repertoires in COVID-19 (dated by TCRdb to about 2020). Library preparation employed the immunoSEQ multiplex PCR assay. As stored in TCRdb, this immuneACCESS dataset retains in-frame rearrangements with V and J assigned. A fraction of the clones does not appear; measured against another copy, unresolved V genes explain less than half of the discrepancy, and the remainder lacks a known reason. The sample table records some 280,000 clones; over 75% of these occur just once. The biggest ten clones account for around 12% of the sample. The specimen sequenced was peripheral blood. The source of these receptors is a woman in her fifties or sixties with acute or convalescent COVID-19.

The chain employs TRBV2 and TRBJ1-5; TRBD1 aligns across 8 bases. The CDR3 is made up of 14 amino acids. In germline, CDR1 is SNHLY, CDR2 FYNNEI. Trimming removed 5 bases from V and 5 bases from J; junction bases left unmatched: 5. Written as DNA, the CDR3 is TGTGCCAGCAGTATAGGACAGGGCCATCAGCCCCAGCATTTT. Translation gives CASSIGQGHQPQHF.

The genes are TRBV15 and TRBJ2-3, with TRBD2 matching 8 bases. This CDR3 contains 14 residues. With 1 base clipped from V and 6 bases from J, the junction kept 3 bases outside the gene matches. CDR1 LNHNV and CDR2 YYDKDF come from the germline V gene (reference sequence). CDR3 in DNA: TGTGCCACCAGCAGAGCCGGGAGGGGTGATACGCAGTATTTT. It encodes CATSRAGRGDTQYF.

V usage is TRBV7-6 and J usage is TRBJ2-7, with TRBD2 as a possible D gene (6 bases). CDR1 and CDR2 from the germline V gene are SGHVS and FNYEAQ. V dropped 1 base and J dropped 2 bases, with 12 bases sitting between them. The CDR3 has 15 amino acids. Here the CDR3 DNA reads TGTGCCAGCAGCTTAGTGGCGGGGATCCCCTACGAGCAGTACTTC. Its protein is CASSLVAGIPYEQYF.

This clone was recorded once. This rearrangement joins TRBV6-6 to TRBJ2-5, with D possibly TRBD1 on 7 matching bases. CDR3 length equals 14 residues. CDR1 is MNHNY and CDR2 is SVGAGI in the germline V gene (reference sequence). V gave up 8 bases and J gave up 4 bases, with 17 bases separating them. The CDR3 nucleotides read TGTGCCAGCCACGACCAGGGGGGACGAGAGACCCAGTACTTC. It yields the protein CASHDQGGRETQYF.

Only one count was recorded for this clone. The chain combines TRBV2 with TRBJ2-2; TRBD1 matches at 11 bases. The V gene's germline CDR1 is SNHLY and CDR2 FYNNEI. V was pared by 5 bases and J by 6 bases, with 2 bases of the junction left unmatched. There are 14 residues in the CDR3. The CDR3, as DNA: TGTGCCAGCAGTCCGGGACAGGGGGCCGGGGAGCTGTTTTTT. Protein: CASSPGQGAGELFF.

This sequence joins TRBV6-2 or TRBV6-3 and TRBJ2-2, with D perhaps TRBD2 (5 bases). Looked up from germline, CDR1 is MNHEY and CDR2 is SVGEGT. The CDR3 is 16 amino acids. V lost 6 bases and J 0 bases, leaving 14 bases between the germline ends. The CDR3 DNA reads as TGTGCCAGCAGCCCTGTCGGGGAAGCGAACACCGGGGAGCTGTTTTTT. Its protein is CASSPVGEANTGELFF.

The rearrangement uses TRBV27 and TRBJ1-3, with D hard to call. The germline CDR1 and CDR2 sequences are MNHEY and SMNVEV (reference sequence). Trimming removed 5 bases at V and 3 bases at J, with 8 bases between. There are 13 residues in the CDR3. CDR3 sequence: CASSRGDGNTIYF. In DNA form, the CDR3 reads TGTGCCAGCAGTCGGGGAGATGGAAACACCATATATTTT.

The chain is built from TRBV27 and TRBJ2-5, with TRBD1 identical over 7 bases. J gave up 2 bases and V 2 bases, and 8 bases lay outside the gene matches. The CDR3 loop spans 16 amino acids. Germline assignment: CDR1 MNHEY and CDR2 SMNVEV (reference sequence). CDR3 amino acids: CASSLRGGWTQETQYF. CDR3 coding DNA: TGTGCCAGCAGTTTAAGAGGGGGCTGGACGCAAGAGACCCAGTACTTC.

This sequence joins TRBV7-9 and TRBJ1-2, with D hard to call. The CDR3 totals 14 residues. The germline V gene encodes CDR1 SEHNR and CDR2 FQNEAQ (reference sequence). V was trimmed by 1 base and J by 3 bases, leaving 9 bases between them. This chain's CDR3 is CASSLGAGDYGYTF. For the CDR3, the DNA is TGTGCCAGCAGCTTAGGGGCCGGGGACTATGGCTACACCTTC.

The chain carries TRBV5-1 and TRBJ1-1; TRBD1 matches 7 bases. Germline CDR1 reads SGHRS; CDR2 reads YFSETQ. Losses at the gene ends were 7 bases for V and 2 bases for J; bases not matched to a gene: 8. The CDR3 is 14 amino acids. The CDR3, as DNA: TGCGCCAGCGGGCAGGGGGGCGGAAACACTGAAGCTTTCTTT. This codes for CASGQGGGNTEAFF. Together with reference TRBV5-1 and TRBJ1-1, the CDR3 gives the full variable domain: KAGVTQTPRYLIKTRGQQVTLSCSPISGHRSVSWYQQTPGQGLQFLFEYFSETQRNKGNFPGRFSGRQFSNSRSEMNVSTLELGDSALYLCASGQGGGNTEAFFGQGTRLTVV.

This sequence joins TRBV29-1 and TRBJ2-1, with D tentatively TRBD1 (6 bases). With 6 bases removed from V and 1 base from J, the gap between germline ends came to 13 bases. Germline values: CDR1 SQVTM, CDR2 ANQGSEA. This CDR3 spans 14 amino acids. CDR3 protein: CSVATGLSYNEQFF. CDR3 coding DNA: TGCAGCGTCGCTACAGGGCTTTCCTACAATGAGCAGTTCTTC.

This chain joins TRBV19 and TRBJ1-5; D not certain. V was cut by 2 bases and J by 4 bases, with 15 bases left in between. From germline, CDR1 is LNHDA and CDR2 SQIVND (reference sequence). The CDR3 extends over 16 amino acids. The CDR3 reads CASSIWQVPWNQPQHF. In DNA form, the CDR3 reads TGTGCCAGTAGTATATGGCAGGTCCCTTGGAATCAGCCCCAGCATTTT.

The chain uses TRBV7-9 and TRBJ1-5; D is unresolved. Looked up from germline, CDR1 is SEHNR and CDR2 is FQNEAQ (reference sequence). This CDR3 is 14 amino acids long. The germline V and J ends were trimmed by 5 bases and 6 bases, with 14 bases remaining between them. CDR3 region: CASSPGLGAQPQHF. The CDR3 nucleotides read TGTGCCAGCAGCCCCGGGCTGGGAGCTCAGCCCCAGCATTTT. Supplemented by reference TRBV7-9 and TRBJ1-5, the full variable domain reads DTGVSQNPRHKITKRGQNVTFRCDPISEHNRLYWYRQTLGQGPEFLTYFQNEAQLEKSRLLSDRFSAERPKGSFSTLEIQRTEQGDSAMYLCASSPGLGAQPQHFGDGTRLSIL.

The chain couples TRBV6-5 to TRBJ2-7; 8 bases match TRBD1. Germline CDR1 is MNHEY and CDR2 is SVGAGI. This CDR3 region has 13 residues. V shed 8 bases and J 0 bases; nucleotides not matched to a gene: 3. The CDR3 reads CASQGAGSYEQYF. The CDR3 nucleotides are TGTGCCAGCCAGGGGGCTGGCTCCTACGAGCAGTACTTC.

The rearrangement uses TRBV24-1 and TRBJ2-5, with D possibly matching TRBD2 (7 bases). The CDR3 is 16 amino acids. Germline assignment: CDR1 KGHDR and CDR2 SFDVKD. Between the trimmed V and J ends, which lost 5 bases and 2 bases, there was a span of 17 bases. The CDR3 is CATSGPRRGAQETQYF. The CDR3 region has the DNA TGTGCCACCAGTGGCCCGCGTCGGGGGGCACAAGAGACCCAGTACTTC.

This clone came up once. J is TRBJ2-3 and V is TRBV24-1; weak D call: TRBD2 (5 bases). V lost 3 bases and J 6 bases, leaving 18 bases between the germline ends. Germline V CDR1 and CDR2: KGHDR, SFDVKD. The CDR3 sequence is 16 residues long. This CDR3 is CATSDTRQAGKDTQYF. Here the CDR3 DNA reads TGTGCCACCAGTGATACCCGTCAGGCGGGTAAGGATACGCAGTATTTT.

The gene calls are TRBV6-5 and TRBJ1-1; D is undetermined. V was shortened by 2 bases and J by 0 bases, with 13 bases between the two germline ends. Germline V gives CDR1 MNHEY, CDR2 SVGAGI. This CDR3 has 16 residues. The CDR3 coding sequence is TGTGCCAGCAGTTACCGCCCGACATTCATGAACACTGAAGCTTTCTTT. It yields the protein CASSYRPTFMNTEAFF.

V and J are TRBV13 and TRBJ2-1; possibly TRBD1 for D (7 bases). Per the germline V gene, CDR1 is PRHDT and CDR2 is FYEKMQ (reference sequence). The CDR3 covers 16 residues. V was trimmed by 0 bases and J by 0 bases, leaving 9 bases between them. The CDR3 sequence is CASSLGQGGSYNEQFF. CDR3 sequence (DNA): TGTGCCAGCAGCTTAGGCCAGGGGGGCTCCTACAATGAGCAGTTCTTC.

The rearrangement joins TRBV25-1 to TRBJ1-3; no clear D. The V and J ends lost 2 bases and 3 bases respectively, with 14 bases between them. The CDR3 consists of 16 residues. Germline V gene sequence: CDR1 MGHDK, CDR2 SYGVNS. CDR3 sequence reads: CASSEGYRRIGNTIYF. The CDR3 DNA reads as TGTGCCAGCAGTGAAGGGTATCGGAGGATTGGAAACACCATATATTTT.

Only a few counts were recorded for this clone. The chain is built from TRBV6-2 or TRBV6-3 and TRBJ2-1, with 10 bases that match TRBD2. There are 15 residues in the CDR3. The germline CDR1 and CDR2 sequences are MNHEY and SVGEGT. With V trimmed by 4 bases and J by 6 bases, 6 bases remained unmatched. Here the CDR3 DNA reads TGTGCCAGCAGTTTCCTAGCGGGAGTGTCCAATGAGCAGTTCTTC. Protein sequence: CASSFLAGVSNEQFF.